Detailed here is one TCR beta chain. Its antigen is unknown. V was pared by 6 bases and J by 5 bases, with 8 bases of the junction left unmatched. CDR1 and CDR2 from the germline V gene are SGHRS and YFSETQ. This CDR3 comprises 14 residues. A single record per CDR3 protein comes from TCRdb applying MiXCR to the 5' RACE reads. Of 500,000 to 650,000 distinct CDR3 sequences in the sample, 20% to 25% are singletons; the top ten hold about 0.48%. The sample belongs to a study of identical twins. Broader study findings: Zero-insertion analyses were open to partial confounding by invariant MAIT and iNKT cells. Within cord blood, abundant beta clonotypes carried fewer insertions, but memory repertoires showed no such trend.

Only healthy Caucasians were included as donors. This same sample was also taken into another study, of yellow fever vaccine responses in identical twins.

The clonotype comes from a woman younger than 30 in good health. V usage is TRBV5-1 and J usage is TRBJ2-5, with 9 bases lining up with TRBD2. Specimen: CD4+ T cells sorted from blood. CDR3 region: CASTSRSGGETQYF. The CDR3 nucleotides are TGCGCCAGCACCTCTCGTAGCGGGGGCGAGACCCAGTACTTC.